These 20 T cell receptor beta chains were all obtained from the same sample, sequenced in a study of technical replicates of blood from a few donors. Produced via immunoSEQ multiplex PCR; TCRdb's table is partial and in-frame only. The sample includes 70,000 to 85,000 clones, about 97% of them seen just once. The sample consisted of T cells isolated from PBMCs. The source of these receptors is a human donor in good health.

The chain carries TRBV7-9 and TRBJ2-1; 7 bases fit TRBD2. Germline CDR1 reads SEHNR; CDR2 reads FQNEAQ (reference sequence). The V and J ends lost 3 bases and 9 bases, in that order; junction bases with no gene match: 8. The CDR3 extends over 14 amino acids. In nucleotides, the CDR3 is TGTGCCAGCAGCTTGGAGGGCGGGAGTGTTGAGCAGTTCTTC. Translated: CASSLEGGSVEQFF.

The CDR3: CATAGGGHSEETQYF. The CDR3 region has the DNA TGTGCCACCGCGGGAGGAGGACATTCAGAAGAGACCCAGTACTTC. The chain carries TRBV28 and TRBJ2-5; 8 bases are a match to TRBD2. Germline V gene data show CDR1 as MDHEN and CDR2 as SYDVKM. The CDR3 loop spans 15 amino acids. V shed 10 bases, J shed 3 bases, and the junction held 13 bases outside the gene matches. The variable domain in full, with the rest retrieved from reference TRBV28 and TRBJ2-5, is DVKVTQSSRYLVKRTGEKVFLECVQDMDHENMFWYRQDPGLGLRLIYFSYDVKMKEKGDIPEGYSVSREKKERFSLILESASTNQTSMYLCATAGGGHSEETQYFGPGTRLLVL.

This rearrangement joins TRBV28 to TRBJ2-7; a weak D match, TRBD2 (7 bases). Trimming stripped 5 bases from V and 6 bases from J, with 20 bases between. This CDR3 has 15 residues. In germline, CDR1 is MDHEN, CDR2 SYDVKM. CDR3 amino acids: CASSIVGGRVVEQYF. The CDR3 DNA reads TGTGCCAGCAGTATAGTCGGGGGGCGAGTGGTCGAGCAGTACTTC.

CDR3 region: CASSLGGDPSTEAFF. CDR3 nucleotides: TGTGCCAGCAGTTTAGGAGGGGACCCCAGCACTGAAGCTTTCTTT. The chain couples TRBV28 to TRBJ1-1, with D perhaps TRBD1 (5 bases). V was clipped by 2 bases and J by 4 bases, with 14 bases between them. This CDR3 region has 15 residues. Germline lookup yields CDR1 MDHEN and CDR2 SYDVKM.

The chain recombines TRBV28 with TRBJ2-7; 9 positions agree with TRBD2. This CDR3 is built from 19 residues. V was pared by 7 bases and J by 0 bases, with 19 bases of the junction left unmatched. In germline, CDR1 is MDHEN, CDR2 SYDVKM. For the CDR3, the DNA is TGTGCCAGCACCCCCCCCCTGTTGCGGGAGGGTTTTAGCTCCTACGAGCAGTACTTC. Its protein is CASTPPLLREGFSSYEQYF.

The rearrangement joins TRBV14 to TRBJ2-1, with 10 bases fitting TRBD1. Germline CDR1 is SGHDN and CDR2 is FVKESK. V gave up 4 bases and J gave up 3 bases; unmatched junction bases: 12. This CDR3 has 18 amino acids. In DNA form, the CDR3 reads TGTGCCAGCAGCCGCAGTGGTTCTGGACAGGGGGGCTACAATGAGCAGTTCTTC. This encodes CASSRSGSGQGGYNEQFF.

The chain couples TRBV7-6 to TRBJ2-1; TRBD2 matches at 12 bases. J gave up 8 bases and V 5 bases, and 7 bases lay outside the gene matches. There are 15 residues in the CDR3. Germline assignment: CDR1 SGHVS and CDR2 FNYEAQ. Here the CDR3 reads CASSPSSGGGDEQFF. The CDR3 DNA follows: TGTGCCAGCAGCCCCTCTAGCGGGGGGGGCGATGAGCAGTTCTTC. The full variable domain, completed using reference TRBV7-6 and TRBJ2-1, is GAGVSQSPRYKVTKRGQDVALRCDPISGHVSLYWYRQALGQGPEFLTYFNYEAQQDKSGLPNDRFSAERPEGSISTLTIQRTEQRDSAMYRCASSPSSGGGDEQFFGPGTRLTVL.

The chain is built from TRBV10-3 and TRBJ1-2; no clear D gene. The CDR3 contains 14 residues. The V end lost 8 bases, the J end lost 5 bases, and 18 bases lay between the germline ends. Germline values: CDR1 ENHRY, CDR2 SYGVKD. The CDR3 DNA follows: TGTGCCATCTGGCGGGCTACGGACTTATATGGCTACACCTTC. It yields the protein CAIWRATDLYGYTF.

This chain links TRBV29-1 with TRBJ2-3; 7 positions agree with TRBD2. After removal of 2 bases from V and 0 bases from J, the junction contained 17 bases not matched to a gene. Germline lookup yields CDR1 SQVTM and CDR2 ANQGSEA. The CDR3 loop spans 19 amino acids. CDR3 in DNA: TGCAGCGTTGAATCCCCTCCTAACGGGAGGCCCCGGAGCACAGATACGCAGTATTTT. It translates to CSVESPPNGRPRSTDTQYF.

This chain links TRBV7-2 with TRBJ2-2; D is possibly TRBD1 (6 bases). V lost 3 bases to trimming and J lost 1 base, with 12 bases between them. Germline loops: CDR1 SGHTA, CDR2 FQGNSA. The CDR3 covers 16 residues. The CDR3 protein is CASSFGWGQNTGELFF. CDR3 DNA sequence: TGTGCCAGCAGCTTCGGGTGGGGGCAGAACACCGGGGAGCTGTTTTTT.

The gene calls are TRBV5-4 and TRBJ2-6, with D perhaps TRBD1 (6 bases). CDR1 is SGHNT, CDR2 YYREEE, per germline (reference sequence). The CDR3 extends over 20 amino acids. V was trimmed by 1 base and J by 0 bases, leaving 20 bases between them. CDR3 sequence: CASSLRRYATGSSGANVLTF. The CDR3 nucleotides read TGTGCCAGCAGCTTGCGCCGGTACGCGACAGGAAGCTCTGGGGCCAACGTCCTGACTTTC.

The rearrangement uses TRBV7-6 and TRBJ2-7; 7 bases agree with TRBD2. Trimming took 5 bases from V and 3 from J; bases not matched to a gene: 7. The CDR3 length is 14 residues. The germline CDR1 and CDR2 sequences are SGHVS and FNYEAQ. The CDR3 region is CASSPTRTSYEQYF. The CDR3 DNA reads as TGTGCCAGCAGCCCCACCCGGACTAGCTACGAGCAGTACTTC.

The CDR3 DNA reads TGCAGTGCTAACAGGGGCGAGCAGTACTTC. Residues: CSANRGEQYF. The rearrangement joins TRBV20-1 to TRBJ2-7; 7 positions agree with TRBD1. The CDR3 covers 10 residues. The ends lost 4 bases at V and 6 bases at J; junction bases unmatched: 0. The germline CDR1 and CDR2 sequences are DFQATT and SNEGSKA (reference sequence).

This rearrangement joins TRBV4-1 to TRBJ1-2, with D perhaps TRBD1 (5 bases). The germline V gene has CDR1 MGHRA and CDR2 YSYEKL. The CDR3 covers 14 residues. Trimming took 1 base from V and 2 from J, leaving 8 bases between them. CDR3 loop: CASSQGRQNYGYTF. The CDR3, as DNA: TGCGCCAGCAGCCAAGGAAGACAGAACTATGGCTACACCTTC.

The genes are TRBV5-4 and TRBJ1-2; possible D gene TRBD1, 5 bases. CDR1 and CDR2 from the germline V gene are SGHNT and YYREEE (reference sequence). V was trimmed by 6 bases and J by 4 bases, leaving 16 bases between them. The CDR3 has 14 residues. The chain's CDR3 is CASTGLRDSYGYTF. As DNA, the CDR3 is TGTGCCAGCACCGGACTCAGGGACTCCTATGGCTACACCTTC.

The V call is TRBV25-1, the J call TRBJ2-7; maybe TRBD2 (6 bases). CDR3 size: 12 residues. V shed 7 bases and J shed 2 bases, with 9 bases lying between them. Germline CDR1 and CDR2: MGHDK and SYGVNS. The CDR3 loop is CASTGGTYEQYF. For the CDR3, the DNA is TGTGCCAGCACTGGAGGGACCTACGAGCAGTACTTC.

The gene calls are TRBV5-1 and TRBJ2-3, with 9 positions matching TRBD2. Germline V gene sequence: CDR1 SGHRS, CDR2 YFSETQ. The CDR3 consists of 16 residues. J gave up 0 bases and V 5 bases, and 7 bases lay outside the gene matches. The CDR3 region is CASRPFTSGSTDTQYF. The CDR3 DNA reads as TGCGCCAGCAGGCCATTTACTAGCGGGAGCACAGATACGCAGTATTTT. Looking up the rest from reference TRBV5-1 and TRBJ2-3 gives the full variable domain: KAGVTQTPRYLIKTRGQQVTLSCSPISGHRSVSWYQQTPGQGLQFLFEYFSETQRNKGNFPGRFSGRQFSNSRSEMNVSTLELGDSALYLCASRPFTSGSTDTQYFGPGTRLTVL.

The chain uses TRBV11-1 and TRBJ2-6; possibly TRBD1 for D (5 bases). The CDR3 totals 17 residues. Germline assignment: CDR1 SGHAT and CDR2 FQDESV (reference sequence). The V gene lost 8 bases and the J gene lost 4 bases, with 21 bases spanning the gap. The chain's CDR3 is CASGQSMGRAGANVLTF. CDR3 coding DNA: TGTGCCAGCGGTCAATCCATGGGGCGAGCCGGGGCCAACGTCCTGACTTTC.

The V call is TRBV28, the J call TRBJ2-2, with D perhaps TRBD1 (6 bases). The V gene lost 2 bases and the J gene lost 7 bases, with 14 bases spanning the gap. The CDR3 is 15 amino acids. Germline CDR1 is MDHEN and CDR2 is SYDVKM. CDR3 sequence: CASSLPGTSYGELFF. In DNA form, the CDR3 reads TGTGCCAGCAGTTTACCGGGGACATCGTACGGGGAGCTGTTTTTT.

The CDR3 DNA reads TGCGCCAGCAGCTCGCTCGACAGGTGGAACTATGGCTACACCTTC. Its protein product is CASSSLDRWNYGYTF. The chain combines TRBV5-1 with TRBJ1-2, with TRBD1 as a possible D gene (6 bases). CDR3 size: 15 residues. V was trimmed by 3 bases and J by 2 bases, leaving 14 bases between them. Germline values: CDR1 SGHRS, CDR2 YFSETQ.